This T cell receptor beta chain was found in a study of beta chain features in type 1 diabetes. V lost 2 bases and J 5 bases, leaving 7 bases between the germline ends. CDR3 length: 13 residues. CDR1 and CDR2 (germline): SGHTA, FQGTGA. Broader study findings: Patients' naive, central memory and regulatory TCRB repertoires appeared more alike than those of healthy donors. Insertion counts at VDJ junctions were lower in type 1 diabetes patients, who also showed more deletions there. Among all four CD4+ subsets, Type 1 diabetes patients had TCRB CDR3s that were moderately but significantly shorter.

A remark on this clone: What it recognizes is unknown.

The authors reverse transcribed all of the isolated RNA, so sequencing captured expressed TCRB transcripts. Libraries were prepared by immunoSEQ multiplex PCR; TCRdb keeps only in-frame clonotypes and omits some of them. The table includes approximately 160,000 clones, 10% detected once. The sequencing sample was made of central memory CD4+ T cells from blood. This TCR derives from a man aged 30 to 45 with type 1 diabetes. The genes are TRBV7-3 and TRBJ2-4; TRBD2 might be the D (5 bases). CDR3 DNA sequence: TGTGCCAGCAGCTTAGAGAGGGAAAACATTCAGTACTTC. Translation: CASSLERENIQYF.